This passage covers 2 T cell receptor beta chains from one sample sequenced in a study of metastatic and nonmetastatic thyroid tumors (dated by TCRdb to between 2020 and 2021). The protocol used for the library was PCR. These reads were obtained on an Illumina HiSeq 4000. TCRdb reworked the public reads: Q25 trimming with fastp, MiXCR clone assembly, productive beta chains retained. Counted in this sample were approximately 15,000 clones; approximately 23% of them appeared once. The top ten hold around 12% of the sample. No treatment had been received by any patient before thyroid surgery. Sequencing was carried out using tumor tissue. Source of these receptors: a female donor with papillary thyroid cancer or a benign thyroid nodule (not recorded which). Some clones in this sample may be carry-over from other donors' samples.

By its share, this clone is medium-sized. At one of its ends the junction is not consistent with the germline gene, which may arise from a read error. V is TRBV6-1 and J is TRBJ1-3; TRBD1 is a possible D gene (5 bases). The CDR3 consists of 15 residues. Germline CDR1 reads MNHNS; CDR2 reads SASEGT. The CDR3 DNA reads TGTGCCAGCACTGAAACCCGGGGCACTGGAAACACCATATATTTT. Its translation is CASTETRGTGNTIYF.

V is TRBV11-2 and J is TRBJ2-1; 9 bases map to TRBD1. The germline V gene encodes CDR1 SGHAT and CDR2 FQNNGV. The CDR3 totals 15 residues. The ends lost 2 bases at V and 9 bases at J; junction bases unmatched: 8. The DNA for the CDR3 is TGTGCCAGCAGCTTACGGGGACAGGGAAGGACTGAGCAGTTCTTC. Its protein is CASSLRGQGRTEQFF.